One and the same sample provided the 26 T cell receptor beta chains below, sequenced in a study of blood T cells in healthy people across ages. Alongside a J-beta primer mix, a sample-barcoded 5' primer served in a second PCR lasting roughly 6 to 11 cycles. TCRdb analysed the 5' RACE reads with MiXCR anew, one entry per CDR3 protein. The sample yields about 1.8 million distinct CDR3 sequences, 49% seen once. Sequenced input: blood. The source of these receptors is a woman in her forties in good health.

The CDR3 loop is CASRGRLAVPDTQYF. CDR3 nucleotide sequence: TGTGCCAGCAGGGGGCGTCTAGCGGTTCCAGATACGCAGTATTTT. The chain carries TRBV27 and TRBJ2-3; 7 nucleotides match TRBD2. The germline gives CDR1 MNHEY, CDR2 SMNVEV (reference sequence). The CDR3 length is 15 residues. Germline trimming cut 6 bases from V and 4 bases from J; bases unmatched to any gene: 10.

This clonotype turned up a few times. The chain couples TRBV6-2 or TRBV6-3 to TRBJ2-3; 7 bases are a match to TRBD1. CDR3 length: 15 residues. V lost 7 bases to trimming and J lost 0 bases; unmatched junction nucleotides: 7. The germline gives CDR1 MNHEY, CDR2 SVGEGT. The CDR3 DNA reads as TGTGCCAGCAAAAACCGGGACAGCAGCACAGATACGCAGTATTTT. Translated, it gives CASKNRDSSTDTQYF.

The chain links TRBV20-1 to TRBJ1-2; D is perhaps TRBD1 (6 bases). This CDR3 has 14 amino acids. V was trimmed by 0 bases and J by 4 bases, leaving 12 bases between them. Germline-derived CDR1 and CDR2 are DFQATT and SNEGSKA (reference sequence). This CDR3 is CSARDYGQSYGYTF. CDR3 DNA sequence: TGCAGTGCTAGAGATTACGGACAGTCCTATGGCTACACCTTC.

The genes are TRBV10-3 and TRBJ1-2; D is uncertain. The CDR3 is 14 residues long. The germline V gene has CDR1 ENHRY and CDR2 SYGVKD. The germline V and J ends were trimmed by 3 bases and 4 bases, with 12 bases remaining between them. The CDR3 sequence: CAISDSHGVYGYTF. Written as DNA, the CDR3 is TGTGCCATCAGTGACAGCCATGGGGTCTATGGCTACACCTTC.

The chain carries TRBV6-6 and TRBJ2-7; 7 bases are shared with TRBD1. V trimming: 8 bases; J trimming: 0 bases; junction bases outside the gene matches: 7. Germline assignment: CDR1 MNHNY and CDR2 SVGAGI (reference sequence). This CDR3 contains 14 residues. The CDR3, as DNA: TGTGCCAGCGGCCAACAGGGGACCTCCTACGAGCAGTACTTC. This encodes CASGQQGTSYEQYF.

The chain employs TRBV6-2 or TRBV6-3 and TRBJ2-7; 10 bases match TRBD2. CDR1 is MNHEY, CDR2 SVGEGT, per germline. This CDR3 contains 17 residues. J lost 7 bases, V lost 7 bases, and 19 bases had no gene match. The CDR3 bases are TGTGCCAGCAATTCTTTACCCAGCGGGGGGGCTAGGAATGAGCAGTACTTC. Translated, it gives CASNSLPSGGARNEQYF.

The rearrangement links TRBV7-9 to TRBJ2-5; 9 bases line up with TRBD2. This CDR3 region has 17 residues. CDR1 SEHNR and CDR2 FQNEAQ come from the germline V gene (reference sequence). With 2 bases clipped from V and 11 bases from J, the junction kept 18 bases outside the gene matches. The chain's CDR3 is CASSLRGRTSVGNEQYF. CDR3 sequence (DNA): TGTGCCAGCAGCTTACGGGGACGGACTAGCGTTGGTAATGAGCAGTACTTC.

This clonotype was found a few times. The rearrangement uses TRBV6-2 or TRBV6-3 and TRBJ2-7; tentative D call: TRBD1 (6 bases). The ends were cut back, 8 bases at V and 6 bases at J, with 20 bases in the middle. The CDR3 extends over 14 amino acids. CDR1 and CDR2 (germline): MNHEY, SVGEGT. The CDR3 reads CASGITGLRGEQYF. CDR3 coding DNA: TGTGCCAGCGGAATCACAGGGCTTCGAGGCGAGCAGTACTTC.

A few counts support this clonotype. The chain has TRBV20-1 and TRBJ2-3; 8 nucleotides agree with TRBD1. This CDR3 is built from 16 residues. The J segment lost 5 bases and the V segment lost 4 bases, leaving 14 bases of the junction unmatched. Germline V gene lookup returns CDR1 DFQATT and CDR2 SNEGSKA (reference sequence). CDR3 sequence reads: CSAIVETGAYGDTQYF. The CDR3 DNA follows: TGCAGTGCTATAGTAGAGACAGGGGCTTATGGAGATACGCAGTATTTT.

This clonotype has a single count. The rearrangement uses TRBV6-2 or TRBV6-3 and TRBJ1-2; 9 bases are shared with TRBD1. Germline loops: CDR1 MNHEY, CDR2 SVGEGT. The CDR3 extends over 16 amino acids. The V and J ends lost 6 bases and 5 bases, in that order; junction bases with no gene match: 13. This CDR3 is CASSTGTGNSRYGYTF. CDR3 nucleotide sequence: TGTGCCAGCAGCACCGGGACAGGGAATTCGCGATATGGCTACACCTTC.

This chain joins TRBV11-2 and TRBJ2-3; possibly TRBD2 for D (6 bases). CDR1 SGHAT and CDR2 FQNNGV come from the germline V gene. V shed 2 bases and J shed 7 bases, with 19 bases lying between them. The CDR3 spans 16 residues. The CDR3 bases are TGTGCCAGCAGCTTACTTGGGTGGGGGGATACGAATACGCAGTATTTT. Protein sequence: CASSLLGWGDTNTQYF. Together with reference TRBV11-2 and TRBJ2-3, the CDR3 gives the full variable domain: EAGVAQSPRYKIIEKRQSVAFWCNPISGHATLYWYQQILGQGPKLLIQFQNNGVVDDSQLPKDRFSAERLKGVDSTLKIQPAKLEDSAVYLCASSLLGWGDTNTQYFGPGTRLTVL.

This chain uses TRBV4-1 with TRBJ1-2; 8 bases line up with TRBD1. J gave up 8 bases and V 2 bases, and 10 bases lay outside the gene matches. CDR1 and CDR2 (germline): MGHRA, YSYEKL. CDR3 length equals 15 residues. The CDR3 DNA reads TGCGCCAGCAGCCAACCCTCGACAGGGGCGGACGGCTACACCTTC. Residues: CASSQPSTGADGYTF.

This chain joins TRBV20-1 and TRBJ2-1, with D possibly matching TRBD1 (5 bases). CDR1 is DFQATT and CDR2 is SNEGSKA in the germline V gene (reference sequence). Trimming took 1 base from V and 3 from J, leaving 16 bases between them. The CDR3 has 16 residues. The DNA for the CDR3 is TGCAGTGCTAGAGTTATGCACAGGAGAAGCTACAATGAGCAGTTCTTC. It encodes CSARVMHRRSYNEQFF.

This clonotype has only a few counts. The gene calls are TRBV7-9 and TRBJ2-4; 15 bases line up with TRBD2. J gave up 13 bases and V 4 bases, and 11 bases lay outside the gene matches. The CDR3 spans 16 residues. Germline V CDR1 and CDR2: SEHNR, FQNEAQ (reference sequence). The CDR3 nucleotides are TGTGCCAGCAGCTCATCCGGGACTAGCGGGGGGTCTGGGCAGTACTTC. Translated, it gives CASSSSGTSGGSGQYF.

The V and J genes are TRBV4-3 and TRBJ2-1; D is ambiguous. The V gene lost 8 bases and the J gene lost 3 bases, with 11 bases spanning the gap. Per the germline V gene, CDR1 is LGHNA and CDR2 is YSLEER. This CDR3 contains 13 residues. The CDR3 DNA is TGCGCCAGCGGAAATGTGGGCTACAATGAGCAGTTCTTC. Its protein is CASGNVGYNEQFF.

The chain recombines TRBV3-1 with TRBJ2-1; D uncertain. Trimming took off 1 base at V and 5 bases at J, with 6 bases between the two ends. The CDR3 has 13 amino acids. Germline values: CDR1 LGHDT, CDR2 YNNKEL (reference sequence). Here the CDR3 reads CASSQVNNNEQFF. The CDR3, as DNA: TGTGCCAGCAGCCAAGTAAACAACAATGAGCAGTTCTTC.

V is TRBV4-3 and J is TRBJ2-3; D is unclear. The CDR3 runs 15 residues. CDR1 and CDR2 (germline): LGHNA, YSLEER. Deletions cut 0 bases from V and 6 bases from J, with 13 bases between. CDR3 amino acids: CASSQDAPSGDTQYF. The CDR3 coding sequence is TGCGCCAGCAGCCAAGATGCCCCCTCTGGCGATACGCAGTATTTT.

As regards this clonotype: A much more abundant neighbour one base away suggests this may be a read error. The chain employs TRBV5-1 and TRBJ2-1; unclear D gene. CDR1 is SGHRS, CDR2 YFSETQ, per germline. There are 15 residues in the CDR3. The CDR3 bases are TGCGCCAGCAGCCCAGGAAATAGACAATCCAATGGGCAGTTCTTC. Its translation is CASSPGNRQSNGQFF.

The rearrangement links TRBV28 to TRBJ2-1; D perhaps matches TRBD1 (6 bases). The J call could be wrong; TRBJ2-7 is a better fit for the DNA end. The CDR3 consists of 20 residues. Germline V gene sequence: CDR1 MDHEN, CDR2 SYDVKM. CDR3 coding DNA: TGTGCCAGCAGTCCCCGGATCGGGACAACACCAACGAGCTCCTACAATGAGCAGTACTTC. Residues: CASSPRIGTTPTSSYNEQYF.

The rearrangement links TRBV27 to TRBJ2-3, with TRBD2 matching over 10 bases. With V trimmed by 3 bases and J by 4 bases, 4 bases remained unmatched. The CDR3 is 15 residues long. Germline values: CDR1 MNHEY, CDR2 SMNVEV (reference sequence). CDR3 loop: CASSFTSGVADTQYF. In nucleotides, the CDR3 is TGTGCCAGCAGTTTTACTAGCGGGGTCGCAGATACGCAGTATTTT.

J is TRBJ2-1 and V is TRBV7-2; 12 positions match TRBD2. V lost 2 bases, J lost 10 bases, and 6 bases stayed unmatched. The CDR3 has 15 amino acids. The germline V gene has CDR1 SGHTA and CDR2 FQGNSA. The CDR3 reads CASSLRSSGGAEQFF. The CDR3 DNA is TGTGCCAGCAGCTTAAGATCTAGCGGGGGGGCGGAGCAGTTCTTC.

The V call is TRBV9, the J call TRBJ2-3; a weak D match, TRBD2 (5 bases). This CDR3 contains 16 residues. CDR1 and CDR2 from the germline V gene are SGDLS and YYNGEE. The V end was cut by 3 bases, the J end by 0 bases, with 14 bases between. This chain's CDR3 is CASSAIPGGSTDTQYF. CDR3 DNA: TGTGCCAGCAGCGCGATTCCTGGCGGGAGCACAGATACGCAGTATTTT.

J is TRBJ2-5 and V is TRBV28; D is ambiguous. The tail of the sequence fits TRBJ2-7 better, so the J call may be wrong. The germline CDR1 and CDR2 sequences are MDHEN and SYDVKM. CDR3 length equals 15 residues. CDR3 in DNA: TGTGCCAGCACCTCCACCGGGCCTGGGGTCTACGAGCAGTACTTC. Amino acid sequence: CASTSTGPGVYEQYF.

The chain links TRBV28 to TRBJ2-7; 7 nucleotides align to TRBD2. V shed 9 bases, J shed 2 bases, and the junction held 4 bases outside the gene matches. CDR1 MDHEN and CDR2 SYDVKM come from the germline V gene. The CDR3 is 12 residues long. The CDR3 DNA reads TGTGCCAGTGGGGAGGGTACCTACGAGCAGTACTTC. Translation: CASGEGTYEQYF. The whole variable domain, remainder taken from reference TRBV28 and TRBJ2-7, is DVKVTQSSRYLVKRTGEKVFLECVQDMDHENMFWYRQDPGLGLRLIYFSYDVKMKEKGDIPEGYSVSREKKERFSLILESASTNQTSMYLCASGEGTYEQYFGPGTRLTVT.

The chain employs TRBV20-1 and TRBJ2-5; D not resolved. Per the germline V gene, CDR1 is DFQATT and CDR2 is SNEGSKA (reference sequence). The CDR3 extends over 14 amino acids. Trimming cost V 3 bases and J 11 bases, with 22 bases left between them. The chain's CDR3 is CSARRQVSYNEQYF. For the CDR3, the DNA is TGCAGTGCTAGGAGGCAGGTGTCCTACAATGAGCAGTACTTC.

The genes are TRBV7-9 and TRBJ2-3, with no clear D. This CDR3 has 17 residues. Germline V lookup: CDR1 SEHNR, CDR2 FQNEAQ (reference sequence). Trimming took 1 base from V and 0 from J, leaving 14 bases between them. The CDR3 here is CASSLGSGGPSTDTQYF. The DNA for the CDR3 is TGTGCCAGCAGCTTAGGATCCGGTGGTCCTAGCACAGATACGCAGTATTTT.